The entry below describes one T cell receptor beta chain. The sample is drawn from a study of blood T cell repertoires in COVID-19. Some clones are missing from TCRdb's copy, which holds only in-frame ones; the method was immunoSEQ multiplex PCR. The sample yields about 150,000 clones, about 88% seen once. The V end lost 1 base, the J end lost 1 base, and 7 bases lay between the germline ends. The CDR3 consists of 14 residues. The germline V gene encodes CDR1 LNHDA and CDR2 SQIVND (reference sequence). The material sequenced was peripheral blood. The clonotype originates from a man between 45 and 60 years old who had recovered from COVID-19. V usage is TRBV19 and J usage is TRBJ1-1, with D unresolved. The CDR3 reads CASSIGPGNTEAFF. In nucleotides, the CDR3 is TGTGCCAGTAGTATAGGCCCAGGGAACACTGAAGCTTTCTTT.